Reported below is one T cell receptor beta chain. Its antigen is unidentified. The TCR beta CDR3 regions underwent amplification using RNA transcripts as the source. First-round RT-PCR with HTBI primers amplified the TCR CDR3 region. TCRdb used MiXCR to reprocess the multiplex PCR reads, holding one entry per CDR3 protein. The sample has hundreds of thousands of distinct CDR3 sequences, 20% seen once; the top ten hold over 30%. Uncontrolled infection, other autoimmune disease, pregnancy and lactation each barred patients from inclusion. Thyroid ultrasound and orbital computed tomography, with clinical symptoms and serum thyroxine and TRAb, informed diagnoses. This entry belongs to a study of T cells in Graves' hyperthyroidism and ophthalmopathy. Study conclusions and caveats: Blood shared most expanded thyroid clonotypes above 0.001.

J lost 0 bases, V lost 4 bases, and 8 bases had no gene match. The CDR3 spans 17 residues. Germline V gene lookup returns CDR1 DFQATT and CDR2 SNEGSKA (reference sequence). This receptor was obtained from a man aged 30 to 39 with Graves' ophthalmopathy. Sequencing used blood. This chain connects TRBV20-1 to TRBJ2-1; TRBD2 agrees at 11 bases. As DNA, the CDR3 is TGCAGTGCTACTCTAAGACTAGCGGGAAGCTCCTACAATGAGCAGTTCTTC. As protein: CSATLRLAGSSYNEQFF.